This entry features one TCR beta chain sequence. What it recognizes is unknown. This entry comes from a study of T cells in localized non-small cell lung cancer. Germline V gene lookup returns CDR1 PRHDT and CDR2 FYEKMQ (reference sequence). The CDR3 runs 12 residues. Trimming took 3 bases from V and 7 from J, leaving 10 bases between them. TCRdb keeps only in-frame clones here, not all; method: immunoSEQ multiplex PCR. There are under 100,000 clones in the sample; more than 70% occur only once, and around 20% lies in the top ten. Study-wide results and caveats: A median of around 57 clones ranked among the top 100 in tumor appeared in adjacent lung. Because only a single region of the tumor was sequenced, heterogeneity remains possible. Blood T cell density predicted longer survival; adjacent-lung clonality, shorter. Uninvolved adjacent lung showed the highest T cell clonality, exceeding tumor.

The receptor was isolated from a woman between 35 and 70 years old with stage I squamous cell lung carcinoma. The J gene is TRBJ2-7, the V gene TRBV13; a weak D match, TRBD2 (5 bases). Specimen: peripheral blood, collected before any cancer treatment. The CDR3 is CASSFRTVEQYF. DNA of the CDR3: TGTGCCAGCAGCTTCCGGACTGTTGAGCAGTACTTC.